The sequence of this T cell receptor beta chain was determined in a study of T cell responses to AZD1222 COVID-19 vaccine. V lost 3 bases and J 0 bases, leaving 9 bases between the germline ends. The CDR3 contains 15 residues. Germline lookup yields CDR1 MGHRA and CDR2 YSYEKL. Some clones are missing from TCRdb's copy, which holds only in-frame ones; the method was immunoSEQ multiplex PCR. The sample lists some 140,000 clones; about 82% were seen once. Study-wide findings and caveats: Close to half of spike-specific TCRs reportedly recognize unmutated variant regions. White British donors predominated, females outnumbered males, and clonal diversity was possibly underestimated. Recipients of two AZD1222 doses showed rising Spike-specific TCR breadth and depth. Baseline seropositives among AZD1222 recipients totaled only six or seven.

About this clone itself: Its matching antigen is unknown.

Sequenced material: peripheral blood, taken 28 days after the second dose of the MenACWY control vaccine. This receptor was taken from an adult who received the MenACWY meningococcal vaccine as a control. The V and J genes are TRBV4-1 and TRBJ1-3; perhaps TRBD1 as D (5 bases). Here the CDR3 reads CASSQGPSSGNTIYF. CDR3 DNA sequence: TGCGCCAGCAGCCAGGGACCCAGCTCTGGAAACACCATATATTTT.